The 9 T cell receptor beta chains below come from one sample, sequenced in a study of T cells after yellow fever vaccination. One entry per CDR3 protein, called by TCRdb with MiXCR from the 5' RACE reads. The data show 450,000 to 600,000 distinct CDR3 sequences, about a sixth seen once. Sequencing used PBMCs, obtained 5 days after the first yellow fever vaccination. The receptors were gathered from a man aged 18 to 30 who received the YFV17D yellow fever vaccine.

The gene calls are TRBV4-3 and TRBJ1-6; D ambiguous. The CDR3 spans 13 residues. Trimming pared 4 bases from V and 11 bases from J, leaving 12 bases between. CDR1 is LGHNA and CDR2 is YSLEER in the germline V gene. The CDR3 is CASSLWAAPPLHF. The DNA for the CDR3 is TGCGCCAGCAGCCTATGGGCGGCACCACCCCTCCACTTT.

Written as DNA, the CDR3 is TGTGCCAGCAGCCGCGGCTCCCTTGGCTCACCCCTCCACTTT. Translated: CASSRGSLGSPLHF. The chain recombines TRBV3-1 with TRBJ1-6; D ambiguous. CDR1 is LGHDT and CDR2 is YNNKEL in the germline V gene (reference sequence). The V and J ends lost 4 bases and 10 bases respectively, with 14 bases between them. This CDR3 spans 14 amino acids.

The chain combines TRBV3-1 with TRBJ2-3; 10 nucleotides line up with TRBD2. The V segment lost 1 base and the J segment 7 bases; nucleotides outside the gene matches: 5. The CDR3 length is 15 residues. Germline assignment: CDR1 LGHDT and CDR2 YNNKEL (reference sequence). CDR3 residues: CASSQGVAGGYTQYF. The CDR3 nucleotides are TGTGCCAGCAGCCAAGGGGTAGCGGGGGGATATACGCAGTATTTT.

This clonotype was seen more than once but under ten times. This rearrangement joins TRBV7-9 to TRBJ2-1; TRBD2 matches at 12 bases. The trim removed 0 bases at V and 7 bases at J, leaving 7 bases unmatched. The CDR3 contains 17 residues. Germline CDR1 and CDR2: SEHNR and FQNEAQ (reference sequence). CDR3 bases: TGTGCCAGCAGCTTAGCGGCTAGCGGGGGGGCTGATAATGAGCAGTTCTTC. Its translation is CASSLAASGGADNEQFF.

A few counts support this clonotype. This sequence joins TRBV5-1 and TRBJ1-1, with unresolved D. CDR3 size: 14 residues. Germline CDR1 and CDR2: SGHRS and YFSETQ. The germline V and J ends were trimmed by 7 bases and 4 bases, with 17 bases remaining between them. CDR3 amino acids: CASGPDAWGTEAFF. The CDR3 nucleotides are TGCGCCAGCGGACCCGATGCGTGGGGCACTGAAGCTTTCTTT.

The rearrangement uses TRBV12-3 or TRBV12-4 and TRBJ2-5, with TRBD2 matching over 16 bases. Trimming took 4 bases from V and 5 from J; bases not matched to a gene: 7. This CDR3 is 17 amino acids long. The DNA of the CDR3 is TGTGCCAGCAGTTCCACCGGGACTAGCGGGGGGGCGGAGACCCAGTACTTC. Translated, it gives CASSSTGTSGGAETQYF.

This clonotype was seen a few times. The rearrangement links TRBV20-1 to TRBJ2-6; D not certain. With 2 bases removed from V and 3 bases from J, the gap between germline ends came to 8 bases. The CDR3 is 14 residues long. The V gene's germline CDR1 is DFQATT and CDR2 SNEGSKA (reference sequence). The CDR3 DNA follows: TGCAGTGCTAGACGGGTTGATGGGGCCAACGTCCTGACTTTC. Translation: CSARRVDGANVLTF.

V is TRBV7-3 and J is TRBJ1-2, with D perhaps matching TRBD1 (6 bases). Trimming took 2 bases from V and 7 from J, leaving 14 bases between them. The CDR3 has 14 residues. Germline-derived CDR1 and CDR2 are SGHTA and FQGTGA. The CDR3 is CASSLGRSRGGYTF. CDR3 nucleotide sequence: TGTGCCAGCAGCTTAGGACGCAGCAGGGGTGGCTACACCTTC.

V gene TRBV13 combines with J gene TRBJ2-5; possible D gene TRBD2, 5 bases. Looked up from germline, CDR1 is PRHDT and CDR2 is FYEKMQ (reference sequence). The CDR3 runs 14 residues. V was trimmed by 5 bases and J by 9 bases, leaving 19 bases between them. The CDR3 nucleotides are TGTGCCAGCAGCCCCCGCGGATCCCAAGCGGCCCAGTACTTC. Protein: CASSPRGSQAAQYF. The full variable domain, in which reference TRBV13 and TRBJ2-5 provide the parts outside the CDR3, is AAGVIQSPRHLIKEKRETATLKCYPIPRHDTVYWYQQGPGQDPQFLISFYEKMQSDKGSIPDRFSAQQFSDYHSELNMSSLELGDSALYFCASSPRGSQAAQYFGPGTRLLVL.